This T cell receptor beta chain was identified during a study of molecular identifiers for immune sequencing clone quantification (dated by TCRdb to the late 2010s). Describing the broader study: For a replicate experiment, the RNA from either around 20,000 or 100,000 naive CD8 T cells was divided into five aliquots, and four of those aliquots went on to sequencing. This methods study used CD8 T cells to benchmark TCR RNA copy counting and molecular-identifier clustering-based TCR repertoire sequencing (MIDCIRS). General study outcomes and caveats: Spiked-in Jurkat TCR RNA (around eleven copies' worth), which is not part of the donor repertoire, was contained in the naive libraries. Modeling indicated approximately 3.1 TCR RNA copies recovered per cell, compared with around 11 by digital PCR, which implies a capture efficiency of 25% to 35%. Identical TCR molecules sharing a barcode could cause highly expanded clone sizes to be underestimated. When barcode sub-clustering was not used, chimeric consensus sequences inflated TCR diversity, with chimeras reaching as high as 47%. Clones above 20 RNA copies held over 99% of molecules in CMV-specific effector cells but under 1% in naive cells. Even against a background of about 960,000 naive CD8 T cells, spiked-in Jurkat TCR RNA amounting to a single cell's worth was reported to be detectable.

V loses 1 base at its end and J loses 3 bases; junction bases beyond the gene matches: 5. Including cysteine and phenylalanine, the CDR3 has 15 amino acids. Only the CDR3 DNA is retained, 45 bases long and in frame from the first base. Sequences SGHTA (CDR1) and FQGNSA (CDR2) are obtained from the germline V gene. Libraries of naive CD8 T cells were built from approximately 20,000 to 1,000,000 sorted cells, with 10%, 30% or 50% of the purified RNA used. On a BD FACSAria II, naive CD8 T cells were FACS-sorted as CD8+CD4-CCR7+CD45RA+ and collected into RLT Plus buffer. To test detection sensitivity, Jurkat RNA equal to some 11 TCR copies was added to samples of roughly 19,000-1,100,000 naive CD8 T cells. Enrichment of CD8 T cells was done with RosetteSep CD8+ T Cell Enrichment Cocktail plus Ficoll-Paque, and ACK red cell lysis came afterward. In its sample, this clonotype was seen many times. There is no known antigen for this receptor. The record has no base qualities; no much larger clone is one base away.

Preparation of the library involved PCR. Instrument used: NextSeq 500. Bulk TCR libraries were generated as previously described, with the TCR primers listed in Table S5 used. Purification of total RNA was performed with the Qiagen AllPrep DNA/RNA kit. Before analysis, reads from multiple sequencing runs of the same library were pooled. Processing in the source paper ran as follows. Reads were retained only if their TCR constant sequence matched exactly, and those retained reads were trimmed to 150 nt and grouped according to their 12-nt molecular barcodes. Reads within each barcode group were sub-clustered using a 15% Levenshtein threshold, and quality-weighted consensus sequences were constructed for each RNA molecule. Non-functional sequences were filtered out, along with any lower-count sequence sitting one edit away from another sequence. Barcode sub-clusters with fewer than 20% of the maximum read count were removed, based on fitting two negative binomial distributions. TCRdb handled the public reads itself, with Q25 trimming in fastp and clone calling in MiXCR, and kept productive beta chains. A single entry per CDR3 protein holds the most common genes and DNA from its merged rows. TCRdb's processing, not the authors', yielded these V and J calls. Present in this sample are under 600,000 distinct CDR3 sequences, approximately 25% of which were seen just once. Together, the top ten hold roughly 0.77% of the sample.

Sequenced: naive CD8+ T cells from blood, with Jurkat cell RNA spiked in. Reading the label with the study, this specimen's cell subset or site is: FACS-sorted CD8+CD4-CCR7+CD45RA+ naive T cells. The chain was built from TRBV7-2 and TRBJ1-1; TRBD1 fits 7 bases in the junction. This sequence was found in a human donor in good health. Some libraries in this study had Jurkat cell RNA spiked in. CDR3 loop: CASSLGQGVYTEAFF. In nucleotides, the sequence is TGTGCCAGCAGCTTAGGGCAGGGGGTATACACTGAAGCTTTCTTT.